Sequencing of this T cell receptor beta chain was carried out in a study of T cell repertoires in cytomegalovirus infection (dated by TCRdb to about 2019). Broadly, across the study: The peptide stimulations were aimed at well-studied HLA-B-restricted epitopes as well as recently identified HLA-C-restricted CMV epitopes, whose presentation resists viral immunomodulation. Donor HLA type was relevant to the analysis, because carriage of CMV infection together with the matching HLA type was indicated by public TCR beta signatures. On the study overall, not on this receptor specifically: The ex vivo response was dominated by HLA-C-restricted CMV-specific TCR beta clonotypes, which also provided the single most frequent clonotype in two of eight donors. In both this cohort and an independent roughly 330-donor cohort, the cumulative frequency of public TCR beta family members distinguished carriers of CMV infection plus the relevant HLA type.

Of note for this clonotype: The antigen it binds to is not known. Base-call qualities are not available, and no considerably larger clone is one nucleotide away.

Per the publication, the treatment or condition label means: in vitro stimulation with specific CMV peptide epitopes to enrich CMV-specific T cells. The CDR3, cysteine through phenylalanine, is 19 amino acids long. Solely the CDR3 DNA is kept, with 57 bases framed from the first base. The CDR1 and CDR2 encoded by the germline V gene are MNHGY and SAAAGT. At the junction V is shortened by 0 bases and J by 0 bases, with 18 bases in between. For sequencing, an Illumina HiSeq 1500 was employed. TCRdb reprocessed the public reads (quality trimming at Q25 with fastp, clone calling with MiXCR) and kept in-frame beta chains. Rows with a matching CDR3 protein are joined into one entry that keeps the most common DNA and genes. The sample table lists some 500,000 distinct CDR3 sequences, 33% of them with a count of one. The ten largest clones add up to 15% to 20% of the sample.

This receptor was taken from a human donor in good health (CMV status not recorded). Some clones in this sample may be carry-over from other donors' samples. The sequences come from cultured PBMCs, collected from culture after CMV antigen stimulation. Recombination linked TRBV6-8 to TRBJ1-3; confidence is insufficient to name the D gene. The CDR3 is CASSYSRGRTPPSGNTIYF. The nucleotide sequence is TGTGCCAGCAGTTACTCGAGAGGACGGACGCCTCCCTCTGGAAACACCATATATTTT.